This T cell receptor beta chain was identified in a study of PD-1 blockade in mismatch repair-deficient tumors. Looking at the study overall: All were previously treated, progressing patients with some twelve mismatch repair-deficient cancer types.

The TCR-sequenced patients were three responders to pembrolizumab. Using immunoSEQ multiplex PCR, the repertoire was profiled, and TCRdb retains in-frame clones only, with some absent. The repertoire holds 40,000 or so clones, with approximately 88% as singletons. This specimen consisted of PBMCs, obtained 38 to 40 weeks after starting pembrolizumab. This receptor was taken from an adult with mismatch repair-deficient cancer.

The DNA for the CDR3 is TGTGCCTGGAGTACACTGACAGGGGGCCGGTCACCCCTCCACTTT. It yields the protein CAWSTLTGGRSPLHF. The chain is built from TRBV30 and TRBJ1-6; 10 bases line up with TRBD1. The CDR3 totals 15 residues. J was trimmed by 10 bases and V by 2 bases; bases with no gene match: 8. The germline CDR1 and CDR2 sequences are GTSNPN and SVGIG (reference sequence).